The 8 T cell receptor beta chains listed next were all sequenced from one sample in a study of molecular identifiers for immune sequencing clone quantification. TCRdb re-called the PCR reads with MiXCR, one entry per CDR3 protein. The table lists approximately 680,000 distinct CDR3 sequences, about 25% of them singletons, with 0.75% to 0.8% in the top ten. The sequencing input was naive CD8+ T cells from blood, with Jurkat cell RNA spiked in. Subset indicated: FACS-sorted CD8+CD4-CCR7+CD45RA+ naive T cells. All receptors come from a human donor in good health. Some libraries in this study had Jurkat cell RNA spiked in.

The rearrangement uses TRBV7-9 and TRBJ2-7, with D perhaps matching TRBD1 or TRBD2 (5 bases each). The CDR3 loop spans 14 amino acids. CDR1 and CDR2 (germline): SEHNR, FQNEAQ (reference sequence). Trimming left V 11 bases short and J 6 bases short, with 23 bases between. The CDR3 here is CAGSLGRPGTEQYF. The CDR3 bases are TGTGCCGGCTCGTTGGGGCGGCCCGGGACCGAGCAGTACTTC. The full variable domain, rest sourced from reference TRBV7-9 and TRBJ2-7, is DTGVSQNPRHKITKRGQNVTFRCDPISEHNRLYWYRQTLGQGPEFLTYFQNEAQLEKSRLLSDRFSAERPKGSFSTLEIQRTEQGDSAMYLCAGSLGRPGTEQYFGPGTRLTVT.

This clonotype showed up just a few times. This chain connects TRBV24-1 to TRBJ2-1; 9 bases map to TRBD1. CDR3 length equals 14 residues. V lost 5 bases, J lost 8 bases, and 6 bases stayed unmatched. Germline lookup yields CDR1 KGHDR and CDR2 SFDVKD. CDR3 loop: CATSGGTGWDEQFF. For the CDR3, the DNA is TGTGCCACCAGTGGAGGGACAGGGTGGGATGAGCAGTTCTTC.

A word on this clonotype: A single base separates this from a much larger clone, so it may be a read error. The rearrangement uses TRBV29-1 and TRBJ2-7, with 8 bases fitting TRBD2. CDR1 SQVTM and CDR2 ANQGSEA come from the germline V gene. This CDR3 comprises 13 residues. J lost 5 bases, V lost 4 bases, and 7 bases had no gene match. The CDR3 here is CSVVGRGAHEQYF. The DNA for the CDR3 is TGCAGCGTTGTAGGGCGGGGGGCCCACGAGCAGTACTTC.

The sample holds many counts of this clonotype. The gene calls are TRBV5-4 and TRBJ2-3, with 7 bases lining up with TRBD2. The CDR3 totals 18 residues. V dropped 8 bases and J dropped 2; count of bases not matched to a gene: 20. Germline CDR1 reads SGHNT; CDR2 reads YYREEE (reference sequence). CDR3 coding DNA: TGTGCCAGGACCTTTTCCCCAATGGAGCTAGCGGTCACAGATACGCAGTATTTT. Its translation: CARTFSPMELAVTDTQYF.

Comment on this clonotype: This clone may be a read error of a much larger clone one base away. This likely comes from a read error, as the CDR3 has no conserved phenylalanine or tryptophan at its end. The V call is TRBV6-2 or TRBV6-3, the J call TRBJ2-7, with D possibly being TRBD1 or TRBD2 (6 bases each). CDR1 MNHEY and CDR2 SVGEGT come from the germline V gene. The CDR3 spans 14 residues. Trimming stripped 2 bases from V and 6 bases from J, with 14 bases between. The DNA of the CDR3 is TGTGCCAGCAGTTACCACAGGGAGGTCCGCGAGCAGTACCTC. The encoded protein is CASSYHREVREQYL.

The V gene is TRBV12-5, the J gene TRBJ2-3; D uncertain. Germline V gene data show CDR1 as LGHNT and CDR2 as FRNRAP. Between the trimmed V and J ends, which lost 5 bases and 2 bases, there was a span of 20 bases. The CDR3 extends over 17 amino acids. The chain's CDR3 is CASGDDPDPEITDTQYF. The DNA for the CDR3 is TGTGCTAGTGGTGATGATCCGGATCCAGAAATCACAGATACGCAGTATTTT.

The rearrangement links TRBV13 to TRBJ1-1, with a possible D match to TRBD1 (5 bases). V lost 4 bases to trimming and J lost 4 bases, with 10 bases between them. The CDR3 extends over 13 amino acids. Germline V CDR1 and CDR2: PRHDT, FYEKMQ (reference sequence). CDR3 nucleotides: TGTGCCAGCAGCTCGGACATGATCACTGAAGCTTTCTTT. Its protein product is CASSSDMITEAFF.

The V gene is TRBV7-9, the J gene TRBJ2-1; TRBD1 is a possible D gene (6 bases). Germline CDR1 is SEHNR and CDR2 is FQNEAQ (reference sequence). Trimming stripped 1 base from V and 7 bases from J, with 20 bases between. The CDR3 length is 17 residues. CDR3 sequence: CASSLVPGTTKGNEQFF. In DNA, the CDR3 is TGTGCCAGCAGCTTAGTTCCCGGGACAACGAAAGGGAATGAGCAGTTCTTC.